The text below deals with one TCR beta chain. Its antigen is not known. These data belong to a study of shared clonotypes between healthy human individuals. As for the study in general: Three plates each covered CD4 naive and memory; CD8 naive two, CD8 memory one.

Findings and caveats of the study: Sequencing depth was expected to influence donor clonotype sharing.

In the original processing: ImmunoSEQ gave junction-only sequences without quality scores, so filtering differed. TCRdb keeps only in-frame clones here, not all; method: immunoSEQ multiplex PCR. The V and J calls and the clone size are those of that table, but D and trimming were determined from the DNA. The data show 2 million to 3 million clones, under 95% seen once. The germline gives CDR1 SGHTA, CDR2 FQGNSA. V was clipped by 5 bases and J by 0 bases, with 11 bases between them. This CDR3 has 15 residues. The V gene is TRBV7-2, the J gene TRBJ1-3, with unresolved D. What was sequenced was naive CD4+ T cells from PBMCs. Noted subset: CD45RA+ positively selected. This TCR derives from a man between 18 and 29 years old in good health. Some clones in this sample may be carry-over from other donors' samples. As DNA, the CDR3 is TGTGCCAGCAGCCCACGGACGGCCTCTGGAAACACCATATATTTT. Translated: CASSPRTASGNTIYF. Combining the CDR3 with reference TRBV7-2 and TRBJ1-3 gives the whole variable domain GAGVSQSPSNKVTEKGKDVELRCDPISGHTALYWYRQSLGQGLEFLIYFQGNSAPDKSGLPSDRFSAERTGGSVSTLTIQRTQQEDSAVYLCASSPRTASGNTIYFGEGSWLTVV.